A single sample gave rise to the 17 T cell receptor beta chains below, sequenced in a study of blood T cell repertoires in COVID-19. Only in-frame clones appear in the TCRdb table, and some are missing; sequencing was by immunoSEQ multiplex PCR. The sample yields about 150,000 clones, 65% to 85% seen once. The sequenced sample consisted of peripheral blood. These TCRs come from a man in his 70s with active or convalescent COVID-19.

The V call is TRBV18, the J call TRBJ2-3; D may be TRBD2 (6 bases). Trimming cost V 3 bases and J 6 bases, with 16 bases left between them. Germline V gene data show CDR1 as KGHSH and CDR2 as LQKENI. The CDR3 contains 15 residues. CDR3 in amino acids: CASSPLGGGRDTQYF. The DNA of the CDR3 is TGTGCCAGCTCACCGCTAGGAGGAGGGAGGGATACGCAGTATTTT.

A few counts support this clone. The rearrangement joins TRBV6-5 to TRBJ1-6, with TRBD1 matching 7 bases. The CDR3 is made up of 15 amino acids. CDR1 and CDR2 (germline): MNHEY, SVGAGI. The J segment lost 9 bases and the V segment lost 6 bases, leaving 11 bases of the junction unmatched. The CDR3: CASSRATGVGSPLHF. The CDR3 region has the DNA TGTGCCAGCAGCCGAGCTACAGGGGTTGGTTCACCCCTCCACTTT.

The rearrangement uses TRBV5-1 and TRBJ1-1, with unresolved D. This CDR3 comprises 14 residues. Trimming stripped 1 base from V and 1 base from J, with 8 bases between. Per the germline V gene, CDR1 is SGHRS and CDR2 is YFSETQ. CDR3 loop: CASSLNTENTEAFF. The CDR3 DNA reads as TGCGCCAGCAGCTTGAACACAGAGAACACTGAAGCTTTCTTT.

There are a few counts of this clone. The chain recombines TRBV7-2 with TRBJ1-5; the D gene is possibly TRBD1 (5 bases). V was clipped by 3 bases and J by 7 bases, with 19 bases between them. The germline gives CDR1 SGHTA, CDR2 FQGNSA. The CDR3 runs to 16 residues. The chain's CDR3 is CASSLRRGDSRQPQHF. In DNA form, the CDR3 reads TGTGCCAGCAGCTTGAGGCGGGGAGACAGTCGGCAGCCCCAGCATTTT. Full variable domain (rest looked up from reference TRBV7-2 and TRBJ1-5): GAGVSQSPSNKVTEKGKDVELRCDPISGHTALYWYRQSLGQGLEFLIYFQGNSAPDKSGLPSDRFSAERTGGSVSTLTIQRTQQEDSAVYLCASSLRRGDSRQPQHFGDGTRLSIL.

The J gene is TRBJ2-7, the V gene TRBV2; TRBD2 matches at 11 bases. Germline V gene sequence: CDR1 SNHLY, CDR2 FYNNEI. Trimming cost V 4 bases and J 3 bases; bases outside gene matches: 2. The CDR3 runs 14 residues. CDR3 DNA: TGTGCCAGCAGTGCCGGGACTAGCGGCTACGAGCAGTACTTC. Translated: CASSAGTSGYEQYF.

The chain uses TRBV19 and TRBJ1-6, with TRBD1 matching 7 bases. This CDR3 is built from 14 residues. Germline CDR1 and CDR2: LNHDA and SQIVND (reference sequence). V lost 7 bases, J lost 10 bases, and 10 bases stayed unmatched. The CDR3: CASTRQGSGSPLHF. In DNA form, the CDR3 reads TGTGCCAGTACCCGACAGGGTTCTGGATCACCCCTCCACTTT. Together with reference TRBV19 and TRBJ1-6, the CDR3 gives the full variable domain: DGGITQSPKYLFRKEGQNVTLSCEQNLNHDAMYWYRQDPGQGLRLIYYSQIVNDFQKGDIAEGYSVSREKKESFPLTVTSAQKNPTAFYLCASTRQGSGSPLHFGNGTRLTVT.

The chain employs TRBV7-9 and TRBJ1-1; 7 positions match TRBD1. V shed 3 bases, J shed 4 bases, and the junction held 5 bases outside the gene matches. The germline V gene encodes CDR1 SEHNR and CDR2 FQNEAQ (reference sequence). CDR3 length: 14 residues. CDR3 in DNA: TGTGCCAGCAGCTTTAGACAGGGTGGCACTGAAGCTTTCTTT. It specifies CASSFRQGGTEAFF.

This clone appeared a single time. V gene TRBV9 combines with J gene TRBJ1-1; 10 bases map to TRBD1. V was pared by 3 bases and J by 3 bases, with 8 bases of the junction left unmatched. CDR1 is SGDLS, CDR2 YYNGEE, per germline. The CDR3 is 16 residues long. CDR3 nucleotides: TGTGCCAGCAGCGCTGTAACCGGGACAGGGGACACTGAAGCTTTCTTT. The encoded protein is CASSAVTGTGDTEAFF.

V usage is TRBV5-1 and J usage is TRBJ2-7; 8 nucleotides agree with TRBD1. The CDR3 has 14 amino acids. The germline V gene encodes CDR1 SGHRS and CDR2 YFSETQ. V gave up 4 bases and J gave up 7 bases; unmatched junction bases: 10. The CDR3 nucleotides are TGCGCCAGCAGCCCGGGACAGGTTGGGGGGGAGCAGTACTTC. Its translation is CASSPGQVGGEQYF.

This clone was counted a single time. The chain employs TRBV2 and TRBJ1-5; 8 positions agree with TRBD1. The germline V gene has CDR1 SNHLY and CDR2 FYNNEI. This CDR3 spans 16 amino acids. V dropped 8 bases and J dropped 4; count of bases not matched to a gene: 13. The CDR3, as DNA: TGTGCCAGCGGACTGGGCCCCGGACAGGGAAATCAGCCCCAGCATTTT. This translates into CASGLGPGQGNQPQHF. Full variable domain (missing parts from reference TRBV2 and TRBJ1-5): EPEVTQTPSHQVTQMGQEVILRCVPISNHLYFYWYRQILGQKVEFLVSFYNNEISEKSEIFDDQFSVERPDGSNFTLKIRSTKLEDSAMYFCASGLGPGQGNQPQHFGDGTRLSIL.

The chain carries TRBV5-4 and TRBJ2-3; a possible D gene is TRBD1 (6 bases). The V gene's germline CDR1 is SGHNT and CDR2 YYREEE (reference sequence). Trimming removed 4 bases at V and 0 bases at J, with 12 bases between. CDR3 length: 15 amino acids. As DNA, the CDR3 is TGTGCCAGCAGCACATTAGGGGGTAGCACAGATACGCAGTATTTT. Translating it yields CASSTLGGSTDTQYF.

The chain links TRBV4-3 to TRBJ2-2, with 8 bases fitting TRBD2. Germline lookup yields CDR1 LGHNA and CDR2 YSLEER. There are 18 residues in the CDR3. The trim removed 1 base at V and 4 bases at J, leaving 11 bases unmatched. CDR3: CASSQGPFLAGITGELFF. The CDR3 bases are TGCGCCAGCAGCCAAGGCCCTTTTTTAGCGGGGATCACCGGGGAGCTGTTTTTT.

The chain is built from TRBV5-1 and TRBJ1-1; D is unresolved. Germline V gene data show CDR1 as SGHRS and CDR2 as YFSETQ. The CDR3 sequence is 14 residues long. V was cut by 2 bases and J by 0 bases, with 8 bases left in between. DNA of the CDR3: TGCGCCAGCAGCTTCCTACAGATGAACACTGAAGCTTTCTTT. Its protein product is CASSFLQMNTEAFF. The full variable domain, rest sourced from reference TRBV5-1 and TRBJ1-1, is KAGVTQTPRYLIKTRGQQVTLSCSPISGHRSVSWYQQTPGQGLQFLFEYFSETQRNKGNFPGRFSGRQFSNSRSEMNVSTLELGDSALYLCASSFLQMNTEAFFGQGTRLTVV.

This clone was picked up a small number of times. This chain joins TRBV12-3 or TRBV12-4 and TRBJ1-1; a possible D gene is TRBD1 (5 bases). V shed 4 bases and J shed 4 bases, with 7 bases lying between them. The CDR3 covers 12 residues. CDR3 residues: CASSWGGTEAFF. CDR3 sequence (DNA): TGTGCCAGCAGTTGGGGGGGCACTGAAGCTTTCTTT.

This chain links TRBV5-1 with TRBJ2-1; possible D gene TRBD2, 5 bases. Germline V gene sequence: CDR1 SGHRS, CDR2 YFSETQ. Trimming cost V 4 bases and J 3 bases, with 11 bases left between them. The CDR3 length is 14 residues. The CDR3 DNA reads as TGCGCCAGCAGCGAGGGAATTAGCTACAATGAGCAGTTCTTC. It translates to CASSEGISYNEQFF.

The chain couples TRBV9 to TRBJ1-2; 8 bases fit TRBD1. After removal of 3 bases from V and 4 bases from J, the junction contained 11 bases not matched to a gene. This CDR3 comprises 16 residues. Germline V gene lookup returns CDR1 SGDLS and CDR2 YYNGEE. This chain's CDR3 is CASSAYRTTGAYGYTF. The CDR3, as DNA: TGTGCCAGCAGCGCCTACCGCACGACAGGGGCCTATGGCTACACCTTC.

The rearrangement uses TRBV18 and TRBJ1-1, with a weak D call TRBD1 (5 bases). V shed 2 bases and J shed 0 bases, with 10 bases lying between them. The CDR3 is 15 residues long. Germline CDR1 is KGHSH and CDR2 is LQKENI. CDR3 region: CASSPKGTLNTEAFF. The CDR3 nucleotides read TGTGCCAGCTCACCAAAGGGGACTTTGAACACTGAAGCTTTCTTT.